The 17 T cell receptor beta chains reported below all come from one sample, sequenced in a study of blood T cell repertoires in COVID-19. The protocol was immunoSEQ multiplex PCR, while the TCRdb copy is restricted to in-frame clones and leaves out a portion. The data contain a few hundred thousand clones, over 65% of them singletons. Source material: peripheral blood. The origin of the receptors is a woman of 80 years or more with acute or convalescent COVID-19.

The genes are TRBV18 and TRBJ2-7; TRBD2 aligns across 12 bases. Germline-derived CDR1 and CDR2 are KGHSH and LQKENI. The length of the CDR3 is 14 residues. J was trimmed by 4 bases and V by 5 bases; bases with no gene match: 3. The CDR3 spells CASSTGTSGYEQYF. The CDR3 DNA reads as TGTGCCAGCTCAACCGGGACTAGCGGGTACGAGCAGTACTTC.

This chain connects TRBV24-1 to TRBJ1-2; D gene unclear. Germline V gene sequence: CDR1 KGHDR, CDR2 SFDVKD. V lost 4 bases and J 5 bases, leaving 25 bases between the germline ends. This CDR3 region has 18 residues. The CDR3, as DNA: TGTGCCACCAGTGACTCCCCCACTCCAGGCCGGCGTCCTTATGGCTACACCTTC. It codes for CATSDSPTPGRRPYGYTF.

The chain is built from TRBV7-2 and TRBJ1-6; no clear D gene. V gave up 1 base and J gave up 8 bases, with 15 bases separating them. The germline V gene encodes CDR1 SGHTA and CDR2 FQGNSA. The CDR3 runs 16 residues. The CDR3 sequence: CASSLGWGLGDSPLHF. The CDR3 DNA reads TGTGCCAGCAGCTTAGGATGGGGTCTCGGGGATTCACCCCTCCACTTT.

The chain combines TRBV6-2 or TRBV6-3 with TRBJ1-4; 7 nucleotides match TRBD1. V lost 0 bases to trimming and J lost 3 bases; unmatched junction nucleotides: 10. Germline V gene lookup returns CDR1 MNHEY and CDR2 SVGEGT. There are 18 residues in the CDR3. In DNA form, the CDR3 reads TGTGCCAGCAGTTACTCGAAAGGGGGCCCGGTCCCTAATGAAAAACTGTTTTTT. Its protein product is CASSYSKGGPVPNEKLFF.

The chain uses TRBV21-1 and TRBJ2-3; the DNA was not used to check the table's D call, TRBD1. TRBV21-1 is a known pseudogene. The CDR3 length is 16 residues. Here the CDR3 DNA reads TGTGCCAGCAGCAAAGTGGTTTGCAGGGTCGCAGATACGCAGTATTTT. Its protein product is CASSKVVCRVADTQYF.

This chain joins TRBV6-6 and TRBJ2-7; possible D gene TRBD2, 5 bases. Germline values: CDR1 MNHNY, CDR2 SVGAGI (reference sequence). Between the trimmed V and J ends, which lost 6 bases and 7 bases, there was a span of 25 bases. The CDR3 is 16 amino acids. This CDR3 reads CASSSIPGPGGIEQYF. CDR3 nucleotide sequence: TGTGCCAGCAGCTCGATACCGGGCCCCGGAGGTATAGAGCAGTACTTC.

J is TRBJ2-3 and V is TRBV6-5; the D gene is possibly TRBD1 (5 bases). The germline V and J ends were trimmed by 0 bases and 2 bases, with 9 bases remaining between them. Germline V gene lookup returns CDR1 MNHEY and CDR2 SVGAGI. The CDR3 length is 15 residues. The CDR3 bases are TGTGCCAGCAGTTACTCGCGACAGAACACAGATACGCAGTATTTT. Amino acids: CASSYSRQNTDTQYF.

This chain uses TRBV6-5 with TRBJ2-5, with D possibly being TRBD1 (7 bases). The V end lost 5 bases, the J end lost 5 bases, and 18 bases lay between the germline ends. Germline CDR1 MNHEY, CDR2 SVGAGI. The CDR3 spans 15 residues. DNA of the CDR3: TGTGCCAGCAGTCCCGGGACAGCTGGGAGGGAGACCCAGTACTTC. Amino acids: CASSPGTAGRETQYF.

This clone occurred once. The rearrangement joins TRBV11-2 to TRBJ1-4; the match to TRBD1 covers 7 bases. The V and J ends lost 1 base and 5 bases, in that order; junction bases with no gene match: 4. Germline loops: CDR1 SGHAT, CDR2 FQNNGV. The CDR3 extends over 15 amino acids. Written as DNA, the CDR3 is TGTGCCAGCAGCTTAGCGTCGGGACAGAATGAAAAACTGTTTTTT. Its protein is CASSLASGQNEKLFF.

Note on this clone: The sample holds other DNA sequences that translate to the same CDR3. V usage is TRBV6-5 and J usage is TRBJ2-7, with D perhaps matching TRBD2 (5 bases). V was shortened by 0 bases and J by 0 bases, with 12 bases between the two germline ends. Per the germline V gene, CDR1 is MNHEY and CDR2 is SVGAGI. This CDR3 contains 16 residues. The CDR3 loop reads CASSYSSPGSSYEQYF. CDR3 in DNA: TGTGCCAGCAGTTACTCGAGTCCGGGGAGCTCCTACGAGCAGTACTTC.

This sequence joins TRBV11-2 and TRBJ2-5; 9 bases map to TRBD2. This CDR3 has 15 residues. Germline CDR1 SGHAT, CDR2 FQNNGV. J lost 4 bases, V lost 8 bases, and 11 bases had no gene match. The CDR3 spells CASAGGLAGRETQYF. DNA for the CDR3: TGTGCCAGCGCCGGTGGGCTAGCGGGGAGAGAGACCCAGTACTTC.

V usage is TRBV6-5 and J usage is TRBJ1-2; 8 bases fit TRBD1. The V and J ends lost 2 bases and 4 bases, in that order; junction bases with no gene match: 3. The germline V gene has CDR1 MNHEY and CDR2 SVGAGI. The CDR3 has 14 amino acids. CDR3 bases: TGTGCCAGCAGTTACGCAGGGGGCGTCTATGGCTACACCTTC. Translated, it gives CASSYAGGVYGYTF.

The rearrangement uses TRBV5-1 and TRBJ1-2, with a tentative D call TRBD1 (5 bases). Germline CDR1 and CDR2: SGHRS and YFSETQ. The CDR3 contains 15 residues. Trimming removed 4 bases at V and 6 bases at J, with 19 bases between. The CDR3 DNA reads TGCGCCAGCAGCGTATCAGGGTTTTCTTTCGATGGCTACACCTTC. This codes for CASSVSGFSFDGYTF.

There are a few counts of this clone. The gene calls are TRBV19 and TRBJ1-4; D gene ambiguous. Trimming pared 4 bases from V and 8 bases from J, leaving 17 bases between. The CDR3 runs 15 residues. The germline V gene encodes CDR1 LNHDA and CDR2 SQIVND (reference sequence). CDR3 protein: CASSRSTGAGEKLFF. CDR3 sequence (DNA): TGTGCCAGTAGTAGGTCCACCGGTGCGGGAGAAAAACTGTTTTTT.

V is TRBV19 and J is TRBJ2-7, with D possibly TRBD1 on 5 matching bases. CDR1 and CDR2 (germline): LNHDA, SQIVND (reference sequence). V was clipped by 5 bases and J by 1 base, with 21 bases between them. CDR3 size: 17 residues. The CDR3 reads CASSPRVGQGKSYEQYF. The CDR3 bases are TGTGCCAGTAGTCCCCGTGTTGGCCAGGGAAAATCCTACGAGCAGTACTTC.

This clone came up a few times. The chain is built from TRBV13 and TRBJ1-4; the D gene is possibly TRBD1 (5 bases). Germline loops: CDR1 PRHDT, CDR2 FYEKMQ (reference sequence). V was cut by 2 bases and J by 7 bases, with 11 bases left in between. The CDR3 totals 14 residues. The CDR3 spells CASSLQGWGEKLFF. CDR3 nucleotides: TGTGCCAGCAGCTTACAGGGCTGGGGTGAAAAACTGTTTTTT.

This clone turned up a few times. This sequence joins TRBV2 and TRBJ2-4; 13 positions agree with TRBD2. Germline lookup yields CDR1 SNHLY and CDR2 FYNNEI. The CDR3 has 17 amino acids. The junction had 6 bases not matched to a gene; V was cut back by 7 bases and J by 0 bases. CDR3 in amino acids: CASTGLAGVLAKNIQYF. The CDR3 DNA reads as TGTGCCAGCACCGGACTAGCGGGGGTGCTAGCCAAAAACATTCAGTACTTC.